These 9 T cell receptor beta chains were sequenced from one sample in a study of T cell responses to AZD1222 COVID-19 vaccine. Repertoires were generated with immunoSEQ multiplex PCR, while TCRdb's copy carries only in-frame clones and drops some. The sample yields 100,000 to 150,000 clones, more than 70% seen once. The input for sequencing was peripheral blood, taken on day 0 of AZD1222 vaccination. These receptors all stem from an adult in good health.

The V call is TRBV29-1, the J call TRBJ2-7; 7 positions agree with TRBD1. The germline gives CDR1 SQVTM, CDR2 ANQGSEA. Unmatched junction bases numbered 8, after V lost 7 bases and J lost 2 bases. The CDR3 is 13 residues long. CDR3 nucleotide sequence: TGCAGCGCCACCGGGACAGTAACCTACGAGCAGTACTTC. Translated: CSATGTVTYEQYF.

The chain links TRBV7-3 to TRBJ2-7; TRBD1 aligns across 7 bases. The CDR3 has 14 residues. The germline V gene encodes CDR1 SGHTA and CDR2 FQGTGA. J lost 6 bases, V lost 6 bases, and 11 bases had no gene match. The CDR3 loop reads CASSLMGTAREQYF. CDR3 sequence (DNA): TGTGCCAGCAGTCTAATGGGGACAGCCCGCGAGCAGTACTTC.

The rearrangement links TRBV20-1 to TRBJ2-7; D unclear. This CDR3 contains 15 residues. Germline CDR1 DFQATT, CDR2 SNEGSKA (reference sequence). Trimming stripped 3 bases from V and 0 bases from J, with 15 bases between. The CDR3: CSASSRRGLSYEQYF. The DNA of the CDR3 is TGCAGTGCTAGTTCCCGACGAGGCCTCTCCTACGAGCAGTACTTC.

This sequence joins TRBV5-1 and TRBJ2-1, with a possible D match to TRBD2 (6 bases). Germline values: CDR1 SGHRS, CDR2 YFSETQ. The germline V and J ends were trimmed by 2 bases and 4 bases, with 13 bases remaining between them. The CDR3 sequence is 15 residues long. CDR3 in DNA: TGCGCCAGCAGCTTATTAGCGGACTCGTACAATGAGCAGTTCTTC. Translating it yields CASSLLADSYNEQFF.

The V call is TRBV7-6, the J call TRBJ1-2; maybe TRBD1 (6 bases). Trimming stripped 1 base from V and 8 bases from J, with 14 bases between. This CDR3 contains 14 residues. CDR1 is SGHVS and CDR2 is FNYEAQ in the germline V gene. DNA for the CDR3: TGTGCCAGCAGCTTAGTATGGGCAGGGGACGGCTACACCTTC. This sequence encodes CASSLVWAGDGYTF.

CDR3 residues: CASSTSGRAAYEQYF. DNA for the CDR3: TGTGCCAGCAGTACTAGCGGGAGGGCCGCCTACGAGCAGTACTTC. The rearrangement links TRBV28 to TRBJ2-7, with 13 bases identical to TRBD2. Germline CDR1 and CDR2: MDHEN and SYDVKM. This CDR3 region has 15 residues. Trimming at V came to 5 bases and at J to 2 bases, leaving 3 bases not matched to a gene.

The rearrangement links TRBV5-6 to TRBJ2-7; D is perhaps TRBD2 (6 bases). Germline values: CDR1 SGHDT, CDR2 YYEEEE. The CDR3 contains 13 residues. V was pared by 3 bases and J by 3 bases, with 10 bases between. The CDR3 DNA sequence: TGTGCCAGCAGCTCTGGCGGGAACTACGAGCAGTACTTC. Its protein product is CASSSGGNYEQYF.

The genes are TRBV11-2 and TRBJ1-2; tentative D call: TRBD1 (6 bases). Trimming removed 5 bases from V and 8 bases from J, with 12 bases in between. The CDR3 has 12 amino acids. The germline CDR1 and CDR2 sequences are SGHAT and FQNNGV. CDR3 bases: TGTGCCAGCAGCGCGGAGGGGGGAGGCTACACCTTC. It encodes CASSAEGGGYTF.

The V call is TRBV19, the J call TRBJ1-1; unclear D gene. Trimming pared 11 bases from V and 0 bases from J, leaving 7 bases between. Germline CDR1 LNHDA, CDR2 SQIVND (reference sequence). The CDR3 consists of 11 residues. Here the CDR3 reads CASLMNTEAFF. In DNA form, the CDR3 reads TGTGCCTCGCTTATGAACACTGAAGCTTTCTTT.